One and the same sample provided the 29 T cell receptor beta chains below, sequenced in a study of OX40 agonist ivuxolimab in advanced cancers. Clones were sequenced by immunoSEQ multiplex PCR, and TCRdb holds only the in-frame ones, with some missing. In the table there are tens of thousands of clones, about 88% of which are singletons. The material was CD4+ or CD8+ T cells sorted from blood, obtained in a trial of the OX40 agonist ivuxolimab. The receptors originated from an adult with an advanced solid tumor such as melanoma, head and neck, liver or kidney cancer.

The rearrangement uses TRBV4-2 and TRBJ1-1; unclear D gene. Germline assignment: CDR1 LGHNA and CDR2 YNFKEQ. The CDR3 spans 16 residues. Trimming removed 4 bases at V and 4 bases at J, with 19 bases between. CDR3 sequence (DNA): TGTGCCAGCAGCCGGTTAGGTGGGCGGGCCGGCACTGAAGCTTTCTTT. Translation gives CASSRLGGRAGTEAFF.

The rearrangement joins TRBV4-3 to TRBJ1-2; 9 positions match TRBD1. Unmatched junction bases numbered 2, after V lost 0 bases and J lost 0 bases. This CDR3 contains 16 residues. The germline V gene encodes CDR1 LGHNA and CDR2 YSLEER. CDR3 protein: CASSQDRTGANYGYTF. CDR3 coding DNA: TGCGCCAGCAGCCAAGATAGGACAGGGGCTAACTATGGCTACACCTTC.

The J gene is TRBJ1-1, the V gene TRBV7-9; D uncertain. The V and J ends lost 5 bases and 6 bases respectively, with 7 bases between them. This CDR3 has 11 amino acids. Germline CDR1 is SEHNR and CDR2 is FQNEAQ (reference sequence). Written as DNA, the CDR3 is TGTGCCAGCAGCCCTGGCGCTGAAGCTTTCTTT. It yields the protein CASSPGAEAFF.

The chain uses TRBV6-5 and TRBJ1-5; the match to TRBD1 covers 10 bases. After removal of 6 bases from V and 4 bases from J, the junction contained 6 bases not matched to a gene. CDR1 MNHEY and CDR2 SVGAGI come from the germline V gene. The CDR3 loop spans 15 amino acids. CDR3 DNA sequence: TGTGCCAGCAGCCTAGGACAGGGGGGAAATCAGCCCCAGCATTTT. Translation: CASSLGQGGNQPQHF.

The chain combines TRBV2 with TRBJ1-4, with TRBD1 matching 8 bases. Looked up from germline, CDR1 is SNHLY and CDR2 is FYNNEI. V was pared by 4 bases and J by 7 bases, with 8 bases of the junction left unmatched. The CDR3 has 15 residues. The CDR3 DNA follows: TGTGCCAGCAGTGGATCGGACAGGGTGAGTGAAAAACTGTTTTTT. Amino acid sequence: CASSGSDRVSEKLFF.

This chain uses TRBV9 with TRBJ1-1; D might be TRBD1 (5 bases). Germline V gene lookup returns CDR1 SGDLS and CDR2 YYNGEE. Trimming took off 3 bases at V and 2 bases at J, with 17 bases between the two ends. This CDR3 has 16 residues. The CDR3 region has the DNA TGTGCCAGCAGCGAGACCCGGCATAGGGGTAACACTGAAGCTTTCTTT. This translates into CASSETRHRGNTEAFF.

In its sample, this clone was seen a few times. This chain links TRBV7-8 with TRBJ1-1, with D uncertain. Looked up from germline, CDR1 is SGHVS and CDR2 is FQNEAQ. The CDR3 totals 12 residues. V dropped 6 bases and J dropped 4 bases, with 9 bases sitting between them. The CDR3 DNA sequence: TGTGCCAGCAGGGCCGTGCGCACTGAAGCTTTCTTT. This translates into CASRAVRTEAFF.

The rearrangement joins TRBV28 to TRBJ1-5, with 7 bases identical to TRBD1. The CDR3 extends over 14 amino acids. Germline assignment: CDR1 MDHEN and CDR2 SYDVKM. V was pared by 10 bases and J by 3 bases, with 9 bases of the junction left unmatched. The CDR3 DNA is TGTGCCACCGTAATGGACAGGTTCAATCAGCCCCAGCATTTT. This sequence encodes CATVMDRFNQPQHF. The full variable domain, with the rest looked up from reference TRBV28 and TRBJ1-5, is DVKVTQSSRYLVKRTGEKVFLECVQDMDHENMFWYRQDPGLGLRLIYFSYDVKMKEKGDIPEGYSVSREKKERFSLILESASTNQTSMYLCATVMDRFNQPQHFGDGTRLSIL.

The V gene is TRBV4-3, the J gene TRBJ2-2, with 9 bases aligning to TRBD2. The CDR3 has 21 amino acids. V lost 1 base and J lost 0; bases outside the gene matches: 15. The germline CDR1 and CDR2 sequences are LGHNA and YSLEER. Here the CDR3 DNA reads TGCGCCAGCAGCCAAGTTTGGGCGTTAGGTAGCGGGAGTGCGAACACCGGGGAGCTGTTTTTT. This encodes CASSQVWALGSGSANTGELFF.

The chain combines TRBV27 with TRBJ2-3, with 9 nucleotides matching TRBD1. Looked up from germline, CDR1 is MNHEY and CDR2 is SMNVEV (reference sequence). There are 14 residues in the CDR3. The ends lost 5 bases at V and 4 bases at J; junction bases unmatched: 4. CDR3 coding DNA: TGTGCCAGCAGTCTTGGACAGGGGTCAGATACGCAGTATTTT. Residues: CASSLGQGSDTQYF.

The chain couples TRBV9 to TRBJ1-2; D not resolved. Trimming shortened V by 5 bases and J by 1 base, and 12 bases separated the two germline ends. Germline CDR1 and CDR2: SGDLS and YYNGEE. This CDR3 comprises 14 residues. The DNA of the CDR3 is TGTGCCAGCAGAGGAGTACACCATAACTATGGCTACACCTTC. Protein sequence: CASRGVHHNYGYTF. Variable domain in full (rest from reference TRBV9 and TRBJ1-2): DSGVTQTPKHLITATGQRVTLRCSPRSGDLSVYWYQQSLDQGLQFLIQYYNGEERAKGNILERFSAQQFPDLHSELNLSSLELGDSALYFCASRGVHHNYGYTFGSGTRLTVV.

CDR3 coding DNA: TGCAGCGCTTCGGGAGGGACTAGCGGGAGGGCCTGGTCGGCCCAGTACTTC. Encoded protein: CSASGGTSGRAWSAQYF. The gene calls are TRBV29-1 and TRBJ2-5, with 16 bases matching TRBD2. V lost 7 bases to trimming and J lost 9 bases; unmatched junction nucleotides: 17. In germline, CDR1 is SQVTM, CDR2 ANQGSEA. The CDR3 covers 17 residues. The variable domain in full, completed from reference TRBV29-1 and TRBJ2-5, reads SAVISQKPSRDICQRGTSLTIQCQVDSQVTMMFWYRQQPGQSLTLIATANQGSEATYESGFVIDKFPISRPNLTFSTLTVSNMSPEDSSIYLCSASGGTSGRAWSAQYFGPGTRLLVL.

The chain joins TRBV7-2 to TRBJ2-7; D is tentatively TRBD1 or TRBD2 (5 bases each). The CDR3 length is 14 residues. CDR1 is SGHTA and CDR2 is FQGNSA in the germline V gene. V dropped 2 bases and J dropped 0 bases, with 8 bases sitting between them. CDR3: CASSLSGLSYEQYF. DNA of the CDR3: TGTGCCAGCAGCTTATCGGGGCTCTCCTACGAGCAGTACTTC.

This chain connects TRBV11-1 to TRBJ2-1; the match to TRBD2 covers 7 bases. This CDR3 has 13 residues. Germline CDR1 reads SGHAT; CDR2 reads FQDESV (reference sequence). Germline trimming cut 5 bases from V and 7 bases from J; bases unmatched to any gene: 5. Here the CDR3 reads CASSVRGSNEQFF. The CDR3, as DNA: TGTGCCAGCAGCGTGCGGGGGAGTAATGAGCAGTTCTTC.

The V and J genes are TRBV7-9 and TRBJ2-7, with TRBD2 matching 14 bases. Per the germline V gene, CDR1 is SEHNR and CDR2 is FQNEAQ (reference sequence). The CDR3 covers 18 residues. J gave up 3 bases and V 5 bases, and 12 bases lay outside the gene matches. CDR3 bases: TGTGCCAGCAGCCCCCCCGGGACTAGCGGGAGTAAACTCTACGAGCAGTACTTC. Protein: CASSPPGTSGSKLYEQYF.

The rearrangement uses TRBV5-1 and TRBJ2-3, with 8 nucleotides matching TRBD1. The ends lost 3 bases at V and 3 bases at J; junction bases unmatched: 9. Germline V gene sequence: CDR1 SGHRS, CDR2 YFSETQ. The CDR3 spans 16 residues. The CDR3 bases are TGCGCCAGCAGCTGGACGACAGGGGCGAGGACAGATACGCAGTATTTT. Its protein product is CASSWTTGARTDTQYF. Complete variable domain (other parts from reference TRBV5-1 and TRBJ2-3): KAGVTQTPRYLIKTRGQQVTLSCSPISGHRSVSWYQQTPGQGLQFLFEYFSETQRNKGNFPGRFSGRQFSNSRSEMNVSTLELGDSALYLCASSWTTGARTDTQYFGPGTRLTVL.

The table lists this clone with a count of one. V usage is TRBV6-5 and J usage is TRBJ2-7, with 9 bases that match TRBD1. CDR1 is MNHEY, CDR2 SVGAGI, per germline. V shed 3 bases, J shed 3 bases, and the junction held 6 bases outside the gene matches. The CDR3 sequence is 15 residues long. CDR3 amino acids: CASSYPGQGFYEQYF. The CDR3 DNA sequence: TGTGCCAGCAGTTATCCGGGACAGGGCTTCTACGAGCAGTACTTC.

This clone was counted a few times. V gene TRBV27 combines with J gene TRBJ1-3, with 7 bases identical to TRBD1. The germline gives CDR1 MNHEY, CDR2 SMNVEV (reference sequence). The CDR3 length is 17 residues. V lost 6 bases, J lost 6 bases, and 17 bases stayed unmatched. Here the CDR3 reads CASSPNARDRVLNTIYF. The CDR3 nucleotides are TGTGCCAGCAGCCCGAACGCCCGGGACAGAGTCTTAAACACCATATATTTT.

The chain employs TRBV7-9 and TRBJ1-1, with 8 bases matching TRBD1. The junction had 4 bases not matched to a gene; V was cut back by 5 bases and J by 8 bases. CDR3 length: 12 residues. Germline loops: CDR1 SEHNR, CDR2 FQNEAQ (reference sequence). The CDR3 nucleotides are TGTGCCAGCAGCCAGACAGGGGAAGAAGCTTTCTTT. Protein: CASSQTGEEAFF.

This rearrangement joins TRBV5-6 to TRBJ2-7; D is uncertain. V lost 2 bases and J lost 6, with 9 bases in between. The CDR3 extends over 12 amino acids. Germline V gene lookup returns CDR1 SGHDT and CDR2 YYEEEE. The CDR3 sequence is CASSFAGAEQYF. Here the CDR3 DNA reads TGTGCCAGCAGCTTTGCAGGAGCCGAGCAGTACTTC. Drawing the rest from reference TRBV5-6 and TRBJ2-7, the complete variable domain is DAGVTQSPTHLIKTRGQQVTLRCSPKSGHDTVSWYQQALGQGPQFIFQYYEEEERQRGNFPDRFSGHQFPNYSSELNVNALLLGDSALYLCASSFAGAEQYFGPGTRLTVT.

The V and J genes are TRBV5-6 and TRBJ2-7, with 13 positions matching TRBD2. CDR1 and CDR2 (germline): SGHDT, YYEEEE. The CDR3 covers 17 residues. Trimming cost V 3 bases and J 7 bases; bases outside gene matches: 13. CDR3 sequence: CASSWGTSGNSLGEQYF. CDR3 in DNA: TGTGCCAGCAGCTGGGGGACTAGCGGGAATAGTCTGGGAGAGCAGTACTTC.

The CDR3 here is CASSITGGSSYNEQFF. In DNA, the CDR3 is TGTGCCAGTAGCATCACGGGGGGAAGCTCCTACAATGAGCAGTTCTTC. The rearrangement joins TRBV19 to TRBJ2-1, with TRBD2 identical over 7 bases. V gave up 6 bases and J gave up 0 bases; unmatched junction bases: 8. Germline V gives CDR1 LNHDA, CDR2 SQIVND (reference sequence). CDR3 length: 16 residues.

The chain has TRBV28 and TRBJ2-5, with 14 bases identical to TRBD2. Germline loops: CDR1 MDHEN, CDR2 SYDVKM. Germline trimming cut 6 bases from V and 5 bases from J; bases unmatched to any gene: 14. CDR3 size: 18 residues. Here the CDR3 DNA reads TGTGCCAGCAGACCGGGACTAGCGGGAGAAGAGGGTAGGGAGACCCAGTACTTC. This encodes CASRPGLAGEEGRETQYF. The full variable domain, rest sourced from reference TRBV28 and TRBJ2-5, is DVKVTQSSRYLVKRTGEKVFLECVQDMDHENMFWYRQDPGLGLRLIYFSYDVKMKEKGDIPEGYSVSREKKERFSLILESASTNQTSMYLCASRPGLAGEEGRETQYFGPGTRLLVL.

The rearrangement links TRBV5-6 to TRBJ1-2, with D unresolved. The CDR3 covers 14 residues. Trimming cost V 0 bases and J 2 bases, with 8 bases left between them. Germline CDR1 is SGHDT and CDR2 is YYEEEE. CDR3 in DNA: TGTGCCAGCAGCTTGGGGATTCCAAACTATGGCTACACCTTC. This sequence encodes CASSLGIPNYGYTF.

The chain couples TRBV6-5 to TRBJ2-7, with D perhaps TRBD1 or TRBD2 (5 bases each). The CDR3 is 14 residues long. With 2 bases removed from V and 2 bases from J, the gap between germline ends came to 10 bases. The germline gives CDR1 MNHEY, CDR2 SVGAGI. Here the CDR3 DNA reads TGTGCCAGCAGTTACGTAGGGGAGACCTACGAGCAGTACTTC. Protein sequence: CASSYVGETYEQYF.

The genes are TRBV6-1 and TRBJ1-6, with D perhaps TRBD1 (5 bases). This CDR3 region has 13 residues. Trimming removed 3 bases from V and 5 bases from J, with 5 bases in between. In germline, CDR1 is MNHNS, CDR2 SASEGT. The CDR3 here is CASSDRDNSPLHF. As DNA, the CDR3 is TGTGCCAGCAGTGACAGGGATAATTCACCCCTCCACTTT.

This chain connects TRBV9 to TRBJ2-1, with 8 bases lining up with TRBD2. The J segment lost 3 bases and the V segment lost 2 bases, leaving 1 base of the junction unmatched. The length of the CDR3 is 14 residues. Germline loops: CDR1 SGDLS, CDR2 YYNGEE. CDR3: CASSVSGDYNEQFF. Written as DNA, the CDR3 is TGTGCCAGCAGCGTTAGCGGGGACTACAATGAGCAGTTCTTC.

V and J are TRBV19 and TRBJ1-5; no reliable D call. Trimming removed 7 bases from V and 4 bases from J, with 8 bases in between. Germline V gives CDR1 LNHDA, CDR2 SQIVND (reference sequence). The CDR3 spans 12 residues. CDR3 DNA sequence: TGTGCCAGTACCAGAAGGAATCAGCCCCAGCATTTT. Amino acids: CASTRRNQPQHF.

V and J are TRBV29-1 and TRBJ2-1; TRBD2 agrees at 13 bases. Germline V gives CDR1 SQVTM, CDR2 ANQGSEA. This CDR3 has 18 residues. With V trimmed by 6 bases and J by 0 bases, 11 bases remained unmatched. CDR3 DNA sequence: TGCAGCGTCCTGGGACTAGCGGGGAAATTTAGCTCCTACAATGAGCAGTTCTTC. It specifies CSVLGLAGKFSSYNEQFF.